A single sample gave rise to the 17 T cell receptor beta chains below, sequenced in a study of control samples from healthy donors and cancer patients. This table comes from immunoSEQ multiplex PCR, and its TCRdb copy is limited to in-frame clones, with some not included. The sample lists roughly 130,000 clones, about 88% seen once, with roughly 3.2% in the top ten. What was sequenced was blood. These receptors came from a man aged 50 or older in good health.

The V and J genes are TRBV2 and TRBJ1-4; maybe TRBD1 (6 bases). Between the trimmed V and J ends, which lost 5 bases and 3 bases, there was a span of 10 bases. The CDR3 covers 14 residues. Germline assignment: CDR1 SNHLY and CDR2 FYNNEI. CDR3 sequence (DNA): TGTGCCAGCAGTCCAGGGGATCCTAATGAAAAACTGTTTTTT. It is translated as CASSPGDPNEKLFF.

V and J are TRBV6-5 and TRBJ2-7; 9 nucleotides agree with TRBD1. CDR3 length: 15 residues. Unmatched junction bases numbered 15, after V lost 11 bases and J lost 4 bases. Germline V gene sequence: CDR1 MNHEY, CDR2 SVGAGI. In nucleotides, the CDR3 is TGTGCCGGTTCCTCCGGGACAGGGAAAACTTACGAGCAGTACTTC. The encoded protein is CAGSSGTGKTYEQYF.

The V gene is TRBV13, the J gene TRBJ2-6; TRBD1 might be the D (5 bases). The V gene's germline CDR1 is PRHDT and CDR2 FYEKMQ (reference sequence). Trimming removed 6 bases at V and 1 base at J, with 19 bases between. This CDR3 contains 18 residues. The CDR3 protein is CASRSTGSAWSGANVLTF. CDR3 sequence (DNA): TGTGCCAGCAGAAGTACAGGATCAGCATGGTCTGGGGCCAACGTCCTGACTTTC.

The chain couples TRBV19 to TRBJ2-5; D gene ambiguous. The CDR3 is made up of 15 amino acids. Germline V gene lookup returns CDR1 LNHDA and CDR2 SQIVND (reference sequence). V shed 6 bases and J shed 3 bases, with 17 bases lying between them. This chain's CDR3 is CASSGWADEKETQYF. The CDR3 DNA reads TGTGCCAGTAGCGGGTGGGCGGACGAAAAAGAGACCCAGTACTTC.

The chain recombines TRBV10-3 with TRBJ1-3, with D unclear. CDR3 length: 14 residues. Per the germline V gene, CDR1 is ENHRY and CDR2 is SYGVKD. The V end was cut by 6 bases, the J end by 3 bases, with 12 bases between. The CDR3 DNA sequence: TGTGCCATCAGCCCCGTCTCCAGTGGAAACACCATATATTTT. It translates to CAISPVSSGNTIYF.

This chain joins TRBV25-1 and TRBJ2-7; 10 nucleotides line up with TRBD2. With 1 base clipped from V and 3 bases from J, the junction kept 3 bases outside the gene matches. Germline CDR1 MGHDK, CDR2 SYGVNS. The CDR3 runs to 15 residues. The CDR3 sequence: CASSESSGGYYEQYF. The CDR3 nucleotides read TGTGCCAGCAGTGAATCTAGCGGGGGATACTACGAGCAGTACTTC.

The chain has TRBV25-1 and TRBJ1-4, with a possible D match to TRBD1 (6 bases). The CDR3 covers 12 residues. Per the germline V gene, CDR1 is MGHDK and CDR2 is SYGVNS. V was pared by 8 bases and J by 8 bases, with 12 bases between. The CDR3 bases are TGTGCCAGCGGCAGGGGTGGGGAAAAACTGTTTTTT. Translation gives CASGRGGEKLFF. Together with reference TRBV25-1 and TRBJ1-4, the CDR3 gives the full variable domain: EADIYQTPRYLVIGTGKKITLECSQTMGHDKMYWYQQDPGMELHLIHYSYGVNSTEKGDLSSESTVSRIRTEHFPLTLESARPSHTSQYLCASGRGGEKLFFGSGTQLSVL.

CDR3: CASSPPWRGQGYGYTF. CDR3 in DNA: TGTGCCAGCTCACCACCTTGGAGGGGGCAAGGCTATGGCTACACCTTC. The rearrangement uses TRBV18 and TRBJ1-2; the match to TRBD1 covers 7 bases. Germline values: CDR1 KGHSH, CDR2 LQKENI. V shed 0 bases and J 4 bases; nucleotides not matched to a gene: 8. The CDR3 length is 16 residues.

In its sample, this clone was seen a few times. The chain is built from TRBV20-1 and TRBJ2-1; D remains unclear. V was pared by 1 base and J by 9 bases, with 7 bases between. This CDR3 is 11 amino acids long. Germline CDR1 reads DFQATT; CDR2 reads SNEGSKA (reference sequence). CDR3 region: CSARGGGEQFF. CDR3 nucleotides: TGCAGTGCTAGAGGAGGTGGTGAGCAGTTCTTC.

The table lists this clone with a few counts. The rearrangement links TRBV5-5 to TRBJ2-7, with 11 bases that match TRBD2. V shed 2 bases and J 0 bases; nucleotides not matched to a gene: 10. The CDR3 totals 18 residues. Per the germline V gene, CDR1 is SGHKS and CDR2 is YYEKEE (reference sequence). The CDR3 is CASSFEASGGIISYEQYF. The CDR3 DNA reads TGTGCCAGCAGCTTTGAGGCTAGCGGGGGGATAATCTCCTACGAGCAGTACTTC.

This chain uses TRBV11-2 with TRBJ1-1; TRBD1 matches at 10 bases. Unmatched junction bases numbered 1, after V lost 4 bases and J lost 5 bases. Germline assignment: CDR1 SGHAT and CDR2 FQNNGV. CDR3 size: 13 residues. DNA of the CDR3: TGTGCCAGCAGCTCGGGACAGGGGACTGAAGCTTTCTTT. Its protein is CASSSGQGTEAFF.

V is TRBV6-5 and J is TRBJ1-3; D is perhaps TRBD1 (6 bases). The CDR3 spans 16 residues. CDR1 is MNHEY, CDR2 SVGAGI, per germline. The V end was cut by 1 base, the J end by 0 bases, with 10 bases between. CDR3 sequence reads: CASSYFGQHSGNTIYF. CDR3 in DNA: TGTGCCAGCAGTTACTTTGGACAGCACTCTGGAAACACCATATATTTT.

The V gene is TRBV7-8, the J gene TRBJ1-4, with D possibly matching TRBD1 (6 bases). CDR3 size: 16 residues. V was cut by 1 base and J by 5 bases, with 14 bases left in between. Looked up from germline, CDR1 is SGHVS and CDR2 is FQNEAQ. CDR3 sequence: CASSLVPGARNEKLFF. In DNA, the CDR3 is TGTGCCAGCAGCTTAGTCCCAGGGGCGAGAAATGAAAAACTGTTTTTT.

The gene calls are TRBV7-8 and TRBJ2-1, with D perhaps matching TRBD2 (6 bases). CDR1 and CDR2 (germline): SGHVS, FQNEAQ. V lost 0 bases to trimming and J lost 7 bases, with 10 bases between them. The CDR3 is 14 residues long. The CDR3 region is CASSLAPGLNEQFF. The CDR3 region has the DNA TGTGCCAGCAGCTTAGCGCCGGGACTTAATGAGCAGTTCTTC. The complete variable domain, with remaining parts taken from reference TRBV7-8 and TRBJ2-1, reads GAGVSQSPRYKVAKRGQDVALRCDPISGHVSLFWYQQALGQGPEFLTYFQNEAQLDKSGLPSDRFFAERPEGSVSTLKIQRTQQEDSAVYLCASSLAPGLNEQFFGPGTRLTVL.

In this sample, this clone turned up once. The chain has TRBV2 and TRBJ2-5; D gene unclear. Germline-derived CDR1 and CDR2 are SNHLY and FYNNEI. Trimming shortened V by 2 bases and J by 5 bases, and 3 bases separated the two germline ends. The CDR3 consists of 11 residues. CDR3 region: CASSEWETQYF. The CDR3 region has the DNA TGTGCCAGCAGTGAATGGGAGACCCAGTACTTC.

CDR3 nucleotide sequence: TGTGCCAGTTGGGCAAGTTCGAACACCGGGGAGCTGTTTTTT. Amino acid sequence: CASWASSNTGELFF. The chain combines TRBV19 with TRBJ2-2; D is uncertain. The CDR3 spans 14 residues. Trimming removed 8 bases from V and 0 bases from J, with 10 bases in between. Germline CDR1 LNHDA, CDR2 SQIVND (reference sequence).

CDR3 in DNA: TGTGCCAGCAGCCGAGGACAGGCCAACACTGAAGCTTTCTTT. It translates to CASSRGQANTEAFF. The rearrangement uses TRBV4-2 and TRBJ1-1; 7 bases are shared with TRBD1. Germline-derived CDR1 and CDR2 are LGHNA and YNFKEQ. V trimming: 4 bases; J trimming: 2 bases; junction bases outside the gene matches: 4. The CDR3 consists of 14 residues.